This section outlines one T cell receptor (beta chain) sequence together with its context. Sample-barcoded 5' priming and a J-beta primer mix drove a second PCR of about 6 to 12 cycles. Via MiXCR, TCRdb re-called the 5' RACE reads, giving one row per CDR3 protein. The sample yields over 700,000 distinct CDR3 sequences, about 55% seen once. Isolated PBMCs totaled at least 6 million in each sample. The V segment lost 7 bases and the J segment 2 bases; nucleotides outside the gene matches: 15. This CDR3 spans 17 amino acids. Per the germline V gene, CDR1 is MNHNS and CDR2 is SASEGT. These data come from a study of blood T cells in healthy people across ages.

This sequence was found in a man older than 75 in good health. The specimen was blood. The chain carries TRBV6-1 and TRBJ2-5; TRBD1 aligns across 8 bases. This CDR3 is CASTGQGKTSLQETQYF. The DNA of the CDR3 is TGTGCCAGCACTGGACAGGGTAAGACGTCACTTCAAGAGACCCAGTACTTC.